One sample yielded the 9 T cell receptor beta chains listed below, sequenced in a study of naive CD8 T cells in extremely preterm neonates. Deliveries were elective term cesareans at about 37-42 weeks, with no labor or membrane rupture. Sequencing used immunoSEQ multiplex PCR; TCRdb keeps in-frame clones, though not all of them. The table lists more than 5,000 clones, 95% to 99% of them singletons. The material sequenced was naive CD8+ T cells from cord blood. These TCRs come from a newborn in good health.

In DNA form, the CDR3 reads TGTGCCAGCTCACCTGAGGCGGGAGTGGAGGAGACCCAGTACTTC. As protein: CASSPEAGVEETQYF. V is TRBV18 and J is TRBJ2-5; 7 nucleotides align to TRBD2. With V trimmed by 3 bases and J by 5 bases, 9 bases remained unmatched. The CDR3 spans 15 residues. Germline CDR1 KGHSH, CDR2 LQKENI.

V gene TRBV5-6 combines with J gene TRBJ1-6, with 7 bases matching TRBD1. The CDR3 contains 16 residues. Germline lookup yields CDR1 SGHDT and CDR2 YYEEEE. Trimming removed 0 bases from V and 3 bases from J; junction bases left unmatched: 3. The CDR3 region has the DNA TGTGCCAGCAGCTTGGACTCAGGGGGCTATAATTCACCCCTCCACTTT. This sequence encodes CASSLDSGGYNSPLHF.

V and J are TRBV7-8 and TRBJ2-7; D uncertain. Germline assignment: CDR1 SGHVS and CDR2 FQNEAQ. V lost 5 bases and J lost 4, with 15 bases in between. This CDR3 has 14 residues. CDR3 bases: TGTGCCAGCAGCCCCCTAACCGATAGATACGAGCAGTACTTC. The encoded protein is CASSPLTDRYEQYF. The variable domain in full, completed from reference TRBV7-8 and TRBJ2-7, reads GAGVSQSPRYKVAKRGQDVALRCDPISGHVSLFWYQQALGQGPEFLTYFQNEAQLDKSGLPSDRFFAERPEGSVSTLKIQRTQQEDSAVYLCASSPLTDRYEQYFGPGTRLTVT.

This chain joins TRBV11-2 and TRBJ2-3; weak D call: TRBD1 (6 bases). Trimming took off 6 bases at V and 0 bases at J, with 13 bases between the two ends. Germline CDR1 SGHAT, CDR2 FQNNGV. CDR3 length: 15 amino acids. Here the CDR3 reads CASSQGQISTDTQYF. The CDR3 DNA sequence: TGTGCCAGCAGTCAAGGACAGATTAGCACAGATACGCAGTATTTT.

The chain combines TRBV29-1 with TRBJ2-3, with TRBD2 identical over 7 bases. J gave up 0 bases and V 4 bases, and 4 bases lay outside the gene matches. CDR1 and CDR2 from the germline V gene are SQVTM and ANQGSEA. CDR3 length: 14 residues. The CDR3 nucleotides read TGCAGCGTTGGGGGGGGACCTAGCACAGATACGCAGTATTTT. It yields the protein CSVGGGPSTDTQYF.

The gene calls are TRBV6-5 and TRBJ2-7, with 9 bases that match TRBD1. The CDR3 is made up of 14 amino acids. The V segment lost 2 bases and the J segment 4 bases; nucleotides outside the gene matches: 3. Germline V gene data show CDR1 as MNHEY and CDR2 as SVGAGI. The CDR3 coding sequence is TGTGCCAGCAGTTACCATGGACAGGGGTACGAGCAGTACTTC. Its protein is CASSYHGQGYEQYF.

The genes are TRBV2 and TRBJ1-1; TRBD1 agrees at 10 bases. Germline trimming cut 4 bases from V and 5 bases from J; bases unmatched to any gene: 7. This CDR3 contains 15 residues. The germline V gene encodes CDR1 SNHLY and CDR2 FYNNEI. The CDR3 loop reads CASSAGTGEGTEAFF. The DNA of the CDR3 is TGTGCCAGCAGTGCCGGGACAGGGGAGGGGACTGAAGCTTTCTTT.

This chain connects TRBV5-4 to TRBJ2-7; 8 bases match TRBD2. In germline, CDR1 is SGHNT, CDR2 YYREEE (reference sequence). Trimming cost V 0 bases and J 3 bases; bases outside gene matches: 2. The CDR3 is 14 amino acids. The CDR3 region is CASSLGSGSYEQYF. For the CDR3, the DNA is TGTGCCAGCAGCTTGGGGAGCGGGAGCTACGAGCAGTACTTC.

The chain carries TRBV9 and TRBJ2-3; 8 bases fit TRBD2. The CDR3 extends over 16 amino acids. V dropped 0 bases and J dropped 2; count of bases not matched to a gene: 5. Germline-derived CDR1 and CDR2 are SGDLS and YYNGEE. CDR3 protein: CASSVDGGADTDTQYF. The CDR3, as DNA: TGTGCCAGCAGCGTAGACGGGGGGGCAGACACAGATACGCAGTATTTT.